The 25 T cell receptor beta chains below come from one sample, sequenced in a study of T cells in Graves' hyperthyroidism and ophthalmopathy. RNA transcripts yielded amplified TCR beta CDR3 regions. First-round RT-PCR of the TCR CDR3 relied on the HTBI primer set. Via MiXCR, TCRdb re-called the multiplex PCR reads, giving one row per CDR3 protein. This table holds about 640,000 distinct CDR3 sequences, around 20% found once. The sequencing input was blood. The source is a man aged 30 to 39 with Graves' ophthalmopathy.

The chain recombines TRBV5-1 with TRBJ1-1, with 9 nucleotides matching TRBD1. V was clipped by 3 bases and J by 5 bases; unmatched bases: 5. The germline V gene encodes CDR1 SGHRS and CDR2 YFSETQ. The CDR3 contains 14 residues. As DNA, the CDR3 is TGCGCCAGCAGCTCGGACAGGGGCTGGACTGAAGCTTTCTTT. Protein sequence: CASSSDRGWTEAFF.

This clonotype was seen more than once but under ten times. The genes are TRBV29-1 and TRBJ1-2; weak D call: TRBD1 (6 bases). Trimming stripped 3 bases from V and 8 bases from J, with 13 bases between. The germline gives CDR1 SQVTM, CDR2 ANQGSEA. This CDR3 is 12 amino acids long. This chain's CDR3 is CSVDRGSGGYTF. For the CDR3, the DNA is TGCAGCGTTGACAGGGGAAGTGGAGGCTACACCTTC.

The genes are TRBV13 and TRBJ2-3, with TRBD2 matching 14 bases. This CDR3 is 18 amino acids long. Germline loops: CDR1 PRHDT, CDR2 FYEKMQ (reference sequence). The junction had 11 bases not matched to a gene; V was cut back by 5 bases and J by 4 bases. In nucleotides, the CDR3 is TGTGCCAGCAGCCCCCGACTGCTGACTAGCGGGAGGGCAGATACGCAGTATTTT. Amino acids: CASSPRLLTSGRADTQYF.

This clonotype has a handful of counts. This chain joins TRBV28 and TRBJ1-4, with 12 bases aligning to TRBD1. The CDR3 totals 15 residues. The germline V gene has CDR1 MDHEN and CDR2 SYDVKM. V lost 2 bases, J lost 8 bases, and 3 bases stayed unmatched. The CDR3 protein is CASSLGTGGGEKLFF. The CDR3 DNA sequence: TGTGCCAGCAGTTTAGGGACAGGGGGCGGAGAAAAACTGTTTTTT.

This clonotype was recorded at least ten times. V is TRBV27 and J is TRBJ2-3; 8 nucleotides match TRBD1. Germline trimming cut 6 bases from V and 3 bases from J; bases unmatched to any gene: 11. CDR1 is MNHEY, CDR2 SMNVEV, per germline (reference sequence). The CDR3 consists of 16 residues. CDR3 nucleotides: TGTGCCAGCAGCCCACTGTTGACAGGGGCGACAGATACGCAGTATTTT. The encoded protein is CASSPLLTGATDTQYF.

In its sample, this clonotype was seen a few times. The chain uses TRBV13 and TRBJ1-1, with no clear D. Trimming shortened V by 5 bases and J by 5 bases, and 12 bases separated the two germline ends. Per germline, CDR1 PRHDT and CDR2 FYEKMQ (reference sequence). This CDR3 spans 13 amino acids. The CDR3 region is CASSLSRRTEAFF. The CDR3 coding sequence is TGTGCCAGCAGCCTATCCAGACGAACTGAAGCTTTCTTT.

Many counts were recorded for this clonotype. The rearrangement links TRBV7-6 to TRBJ1-5; no definite D call. The CDR3 has 13 amino acids. Germline V gives CDR1 SGHVS, CDR2 FNYEAQ. V shed 5 bases and J shed 4 bases, with 9 bases lying between them. The CDR3 sequence is CASSRDWNQPQHF. DNA for the CDR3: TGTGCCAGCAGCCGAGACTGGAATCAGCCCCAGCATTTT.

The table lists this clonotype with a few counts. This sequence joins TRBV29-1 and TRBJ1-1, with D possibly matching TRBD1 (6 bases). This CDR3 comprises 14 residues. The germline V gene encodes CDR1 SQVTM and CDR2 ANQGSEA. Trimming took off 3 bases at V and 1 base at J, with 12 bases between the two ends. Written as DNA, the CDR3 is TGCAGCGTTGAGAACCGGGACACGAACACTGAAGCTTTCTTT. It codes for CSVENRDTNTEAFF.

This clonotype was seen once. The V call is TRBV20-1, the J call TRBJ2-6, with D perhaps TRBD1 (5 bases). The length of the CDR3 is 16 residues. Germline V CDR1 and CDR2: DFQATT, SNEGSKA (reference sequence). The V end was cut by 3 bases, the J end by 3 bases, with 15 bases between. CDR3 in DNA: TGCAGTGCTAGTTTGTCAGGGCTCCTTGGGGCCAACGTCCTGACTTTC. It encodes CSASLSGLLGANVLTF.

This clonotype turned up a few times. The rearrangement joins TRBV10-1 to TRBJ2-3; 7 positions match TRBD2. Looked up from germline, CDR1 is WNHNN and CDR2 is SYGVQD (reference sequence). The CDR3 has 15 amino acids. Trimming at V came to 3 bases and at J to 1 base, leaving 4 bases not matched to a gene. The CDR3, as DNA: TGCGCCAGCAGTGATTCTAGCGGAGGCACAGATACGCAGTATTTT. Its protein product is CASSDSSGGTDTQYF.

This clonotype has just a few counts. This chain joins TRBV12-3 or TRBV12-4 and TRBJ2-7, with D perhaps being TRBD1 or TRBD2 (5 bases each). V shed 2 bases and J shed 2 bases, with 19 bases lying between them. This CDR3 has 17 residues. The CDR3 loop reads CASSLTWGLGKTYEQYF. The CDR3 DNA is TGTGCCAGCAGTTTAACGTGGGGCCTCGGGAAAACCTACGAGCAGTACTTC.

This clonotype was found many times. The chain recombines TRBV7-4 with TRBJ1-1; TRBD1 matches at 9 bases. The junction had 12 bases not matched to a gene; V was cut back by 5 bases and J by 11 bases. This CDR3 has 14 amino acids. The germline gives CDR1 SGHVT, CDR2 SQSDAQ. In DNA form, the CDR3 reads TGTGCCAGCAGCACGAGGGACAGGGTGAGGGGTGCTTTCTTT. As protein: CASSTRDRVRGAFF.

At least ten counts were recorded for this clonotype. V usage is TRBV12-3 or TRBV12-4 and J usage is TRBJ2-2; D unclear. V was clipped by 6 bases and J by 2 bases, with 10 bases between them. This CDR3 contains 14 residues. The CDR3 loop reads CASSYSVNTGELFF. CDR3 bases: TGTGCCAGCAGCTATTCGGTAAACACCGGGGAGCTGTTTTTT.

There are a few counts of this clonotype. The genes are TRBV5-5 and TRBJ2-7; 7 bases agree with TRBD1. The trim removed 4 bases at V and 3 bases at J, leaving 4 bases unmatched. The length of the CDR3 is 13 residues. Germline V gene data show CDR1 as SGHKS and CDR2 as YYEKEE (reference sequence). This CDR3 is CASSRGGFYEQYF. In nucleotides, the CDR3 is TGTGCCAGCAGCCGAGGGGGCTTCTACGAGCAGTACTTC.

This clonotype showed up just a few times. The CDR3 reads CATREEETQYF. Here the CDR3 DNA reads TGTGCCACCCGAGAGGAAGAGACCCAGTACTTC. The chain employs TRBV28 and TRBJ2-5; no firm D call. V dropped 10 bases and J dropped 3 bases, with 9 bases sitting between them. CDR3 size: 11 residues. Germline V gene data show CDR1 as MDHEN and CDR2 as SYDVKM.

J is TRBJ1-5 and V is TRBV15; TRBD1 might be the D (5 bases). The CDR3 has 13 amino acids. Germline V gene lookup returns CDR1 LNHNV and CDR2 YYDKDF (reference sequence). V was pared by 4 bases and J by 5 bases, with 9 bases between. CDR3 sequence reads: CATSTSGYQPQHF. Written as DNA, the CDR3 is TGTGCCACCAGCACCTCAGGGTATCAGCCCCAGCATTTT.

This clonotype came up a few times. This rearrangement joins TRBV5-1 to TRBJ1-2; the D gene is possibly TRBD1 (6 bases). The germline V and J ends were trimmed by 4 bases and 8 bases, with 12 bases remaining between them. This CDR3 region has 12 residues. Germline V gene lookup returns CDR1 SGHRS and CDR2 YFSETQ. The CDR3 protein is CASSVQGDGYTF. Here the CDR3 DNA reads TGCGCCAGCAGCGTACAGGGTGACGGCTACACCTTC.

This clonotype is deemed medium-sized (0.01 to 0.1%). The rearrangement joins TRBV6-5 to TRBJ1-1; 7 nucleotides line up with TRBD1. The ends lost 2 bases at V and 7 bases at J; junction bases unmatched: 4. The CDR3 length is 13 residues. The germline V gene encodes CDR1 MNHEY and CDR2 SVGAGI. The CDR3 is CASSYIGQVEAFF. The CDR3 DNA is TGTGCCAGCAGTTACATTGGACAGGTTGAAGCTTTCTTT.

This clonotype showed up many times. The chain recombines TRBV30 with TRBJ2-1; the match to TRBD1 covers 9 bases. The V gene end was trimmed by 1 base and the J gene end by 0 bases; junction bases not matched to a gene: 1. The CDR3 spans 15 residues. Germline V gene data show CDR1 as GTSNPN and CDR2 as SVGIG (reference sequence). This CDR3 reads CAWSATGGSYNEQFF. CDR3 in DNA: TGTGCCTGGAGTGCGACAGGGGGCTCCTACAATGAGCAGTTCTTC.

This chain joins TRBV28 and TRBJ2-7; possibly TRBD1 for D (5 bases). Germline V gene lookup returns CDR1 MDHEN and CDR2 SYDVKM. V lost 5 bases and J lost 3, with 8 bases in between. The CDR3 contains 12 residues. The chain's CDR3 is CASSDSDYEQYF. The CDR3 region has the DNA TGTGCCAGCAGTGACAGCGACTACGAGCAGTACTTC.

Turning to this clonotype: Relative to the germline gene, one junction end is altered; a read error may explain this. This sequence joins TRBV28 and TRBJ2-1; 12 positions match TRBD2. The CDR3 is 15 amino acids. Germline CDR1 is MDHEN and CDR2 is SYDVKM. Here the CDR3 DNA reads TGTGCCAGCAGTGCTAAACTAGCGGGAGGCAATGAGCATTTCTTC. The encoded protein is CASSAKLAGGNEHFF.

The rearrangement joins TRBV14 to TRBJ2-2; 10 nucleotides match TRBD1. Germline V gene data show CDR1 as SGHDN and CDR2 as FVKESK. V shed 4 bases and J 4 bases; nucleotides not matched to a gene: 6. This CDR3 contains 16 residues. CDR3 protein: CASSPGQGQFTGELFF. The CDR3 nucleotides read TGTGCCAGCAGCCCGGGACAGGGGCAGTTCACCGGGGAGCTGTTTTTT.

The chain links TRBV6-2 or TRBV6-3 to TRBJ2-2; a weak D match, TRBD1 (6 bases). Between the trimmed V and J ends, which lost 2 bases and 0 bases, there was a span of 13 bases. Per germline, CDR1 MNHEY and CDR2 SVGEGT. The CDR3 covers 17 residues. The CDR3 region is CASSYGQPTPNTGELFF. The CDR3, as DNA: TGTGCCAGCAGTTACGGACAGCCCACCCCGAACACCGGGGAGCTGTTTTTT.

This clonotype has ten or more counts. This rearrangement joins TRBV7-2 to TRBJ1-1; D possibly corresponds to TRBD1 (5 bases). V gave up 5 bases and J gave up 3 bases, with 16 bases separating them. The germline CDR1 and CDR2 sequences are SGHTA and FQGNSA. The CDR3 is made up of 15 amino acids. The CDR3 here is CASSRAGVTDTEAFF. As DNA, the CDR3 is TGTGCCAGCAGCCGGGCGGGGGTAACGGACACTGAAGCTTTCTTT.

The J gene is TRBJ2-1, the V gene TRBV27; 10 bases match TRBD2. V gave up 5 bases and J gave up 0 bases; unmatched junction bases: 7. The germline CDR1 and CDR2 sequences are MNHEY and SMNVEV (reference sequence). The length of the CDR3 is 17 residues. In nucleotides, the CDR3 is TGTGCCAGCAGTACAGGGACTAGCGAGAGCTCCTACAATGAGCAGTTCTTC. It is translated as CASSTGTSESSYNEQFF.